This T cell receptor (beta chain) was captured by sequencing in a study of metastatic and nonmetastatic thyroid tumors. For the study at large: Blood and tumor or nodule tissue repertoires from malignant and benign thyroid patients were compared.

Patients had received no treatment of any kind before thyroid surgery. The germline gives CDR1 MNHNS, CDR2 SASEGT. Trimming removed 6 bases from V and 1 base from J; junction bases left unmatched: 5. CDR3 size: 14 residues. In the original analysis: A papillary thyroid cancer distant-metastasis classifier was built from CDR3 differences across clinicopathological groups. TCRdb redid the clone calls on the PCR reads using MiXCR. Here the V and J calls rest on TCRdb's processing, not on the authors' analysis. The sample holds just over 70,000 clones, roughly 18% seen once. This receptor was obtained from a female donor with papillary thyroid cancer or a benign thyroid nodule (not recorded which). Some clones in this sample may be carry-over from other donors' samples. Sequenced material: blood. The chain employs TRBV6-1 and TRBJ2-5; 7 positions agree with TRBD2. The CDR3: CASRLSGGQETQYF. The CDR3 DNA follows: TGTGCCAGCAGACTTTCGGGGGGCCAAGAGACCCAGTACTTC.